This TCR beta chain was documented in a study of CD8 T cells in ankylosing spondylitis. Study results and caveats: A motif of under ten highly homologous TCR beta variants was seen as apparently characteristic of ankylosing spondylitis blood. The authors found the disease-linked clones to be CD8+ and relatively rare in peripheral blood. Significant enrichment of disease-linked clones was reportedly seen in matched ankylosing spondylitis synovial fluid.

There are a few counts of this clonotype. The target antigen is unknown. Each CDR3 protein gets one entry after TCRdb re-called the 5' RACE reads with MiXCR. The sample records approximately 400,000 distinct CDR3 sequences, 25% to 30% being singletons. The sequencing sample was made of blood, either unsorted or a sorted T cell fraction (not recorded which). The origin of this receptor is a male donor with ankylosing spondylitis.

The CDR3 DNA is TGTGCCAGCAGCCAAGCGCAGGGGGAGACCCAGTACTTC. Amino acid sequence: CASSQAQGETQYF. The gene calls are TRBV4-2 and TRBJ2-5, with D possibly TRBD1 on 6 matching bases. Trimming stripped 1 base from V and 5 bases from J, with 8 bases between. Germline V gene lookup returns CDR1 LGHNA and CDR2 YNFKEQ. There are 13 residues in the CDR3.